The 14 T cell receptor beta chains reported below all come from one sample, sequenced in a study of T cells in Graves' hyperthyroidism and ophthalmopathy. From RNA transcripts, TCR beta CDR3 regions were amplified. HTBI primers were used for first-round RT-PCR of the TCR CDR3. TCRdb called the multiplex PCR reads again in MiXCR, with one record for every CDR3 protein. The table includes a few hundred thousand distinct CDR3 sequences, around 25% detected once. The sequencing sample was made of blood. The receptors come from a man in his fifties with Graves' hyperthyroidism.

This sequence joins TRBV12-5 and TRBJ2-2; D is ambiguous. CDR3 size: 15 residues. The germline V gene has CDR1 LGHNT and CDR2 FRNRAP. With 0 bases removed from V and 3 bases from J, the gap between germline ends came to 8 bases. DNA for the CDR3: TGTGCTAGTGGTTTGGTGGTGAAGGACACCGGGGAGCTGTTTTTT. It is translated as CASGLVVKDTGELFF.

This clonotype was detected once. The junction and the germline gene differ at one end; a read error may be behind it. V gene TRBV27 combines with J gene TRBJ2-3; D might be TRBD2 (5 bases). Germline V gene lookup returns CDR1 MNHEY and CDR2 SMNVEV (reference sequence). The CDR3 length is 14 residues. CDR3 amino acids: CASVSLASIDTQYF. CDR3 DNA: TGTGCCAGCGTTTCCTTGGCTAGCATAGATACGCAGTATTTT.

Ten or more counts support this clonotype. This chain links TRBV7-3 with TRBJ2-1; unclear D gene. V shed 5 bases and J shed 1 base, with 6 bases lying between them. CDR3 length: 13 residues. Germline V lookup: CDR1 SGHTA, CDR2 FQGTGA. In nucleotides, the CDR3 is TGTGCCAGCAGCAAAGGATCCTACAATGAGCAGTTCTTC. Translated, it gives CASSKGSYNEQFF.

This clonotype was seen more than once but under ten times. V and J are TRBV19 and TRBJ2-3; D might be TRBD2 (6 bases). The CDR3 totals 15 residues. CDR1 is LNHDA, CDR2 SQIVND, per germline (reference sequence). Trimming removed 4 bases from V and 0 bases from J, with 11 bases in between. The CDR3 sequence: CASSRTITSTDTQYF. The CDR3 DNA reads TGTGCCAGTAGTAGGACTATCACGAGCACAGATACGCAGTATTTT.

The rearrangement uses TRBV7-3 and TRBJ2-2; no clear D gene. The germline V and J ends were trimmed by 5 bases and 0 bases, with 10 bases remaining between them. The CDR3 has 15 amino acids. Per the germline V gene, CDR1 is SGHTA and CDR2 is FQGTGA. The chain's CDR3 is CASSPGRANTGELFF. The CDR3 coding sequence is TGTGCCAGCAGCCCCGGTAGGGCGAACACCGGGGAGCTGTTTTTT.

This clonotype was counted ten times or more. This chain connects TRBV6-1 to TRBJ2-7, with D perhaps TRBD1 or TRBD2 (5 bases each). V was pared by 0 bases and J by 7 bases, with 10 bases between. Per the germline V gene, CDR1 is MNHNS and CDR2 is SASEGT. The CDR3 is made up of 13 amino acids. DNA for the CDR3: TGTGCCAGCAGTGAAGCGGGGGACGAGGAGCAGTACTTC. It yields the protein CASSEAGDEEQYF.

Remarks on this clonotype: At one end, the junction sequence differs from germline, possibly due to a read error. The genes are TRBV5-1 and TRBJ2-5; the D gene could be TRBD1 or TRBD2 (5 bases each). There are 14 residues in the CDR3. Germline CDR1 SGHRS, CDR2 YFSETQ. The CDR3 sequence is CASSPRRDQETQYF. In nucleotides, the CDR3 is TGCGCCAGCAGCCCCCGCAGGGACCAAGAGACTCAGTACTTC.

This clonotype was counted only a few times. CDR3 in DNA: TGTGCCAGCAGCCTCTCATCGGCTGGGGGTCTGATTGGCTACACCTTC. It encodes CASSLSSAGGLIGYTF. The chain employs TRBV7-9 and TRBJ1-2, with a weak D call TRBD1 (5 bases). The CDR3 contains 16 residues. Trimming shortened V by 5 bases and J by 7 bases, and 23 bases separated the two germline ends. Germline-derived CDR1 and CDR2 are SEHNR and FQNEAQ (reference sequence).

In this sample, this clonotype turned up many times. The chain joins TRBV5-1 to TRBJ2-3, with a weak D call TRBD1 (5 bases). Trimming pared 1 base from V and 2 bases from J, leaving 8 bases between. This CDR3 has 14 residues. Germline loops: CDR1 SGHRS, CDR2 YFSETQ. In DNA form, the CDR3 reads TGCGCCAGCAGCTTGAAGACAGACACAGATACGCAGTATTTT. Translation: CASSLKTDTDTQYF.

This clonotype occurred a few times. V is TRBV5-1 and J is TRBJ1-1; D not certain. CDR3 size: 13 residues. The germline V gene encodes CDR1 SGHRS and CDR2 YFSETQ. V was trimmed by 2 bases and J by 7 bases, leaving 12 bases between them. The chain's CDR3 is CASSFTEPDEAFF. CDR3 nucleotide sequence: TGCGCCAGCAGCTTCACGGAGCCCGATGAAGCTTTCTTT. Drawing the rest from reference TRBV5-1 and TRBJ1-1, the complete variable domain is KAGVTQTPRYLIKTRGQQVTLSCSPISGHRSVSWYQQTPGQGLQFLFEYFSETQRNKGNFPGRFSGRQFSNSRSEMNVSTLELGDSALYLCASSFTEPDEAFFGQGTRLTVV.

For this clonotype: The CDR3 ends on some other residue instead of the conserved phenylalanine or tryptophan, so this is likely a read error. This chain connects TRBV2 to TRBJ2-5; 11 positions agree with TRBD2. Germline V CDR1 and CDR2: SNHLY, FYNNEI. This CDR3 comprises 15 residues. After removal of 6 bases from V and 2 bases from J, the junction contained 5 bases not matched to a gene. CDR3 region: CASSGLAGGQETQYL. In DNA, the CDR3 is TGTGCCAGCAGCGGACTAGCGGGCGGACAAGAGACCCAGTACCTC.

The CDR3 nucleotides are TGCAGCGTTGCAGGTGGGAGGGGGGGAGATACGCAGTATTTT. Its protein product is CSVAGGRGGDTQYF. The chain joins TRBV29-1 to TRBJ2-3; D is perhaps TRBD2 (7 bases). Germline V gives CDR1 SQVTM, CDR2 ANQGSEA. Deletions cut 4 bases from V and 5 bases from J, with 16 bases between. There are 14 residues in the CDR3.

The V and J genes are TRBV5-6 and TRBJ2-7; no reliable D call. With 3 bases removed from V and 3 bases from J, the gap between germline ends came to 10 bases. Germline V CDR1 and CDR2: SGHDT, YYEEEE. This CDR3 comprises 13 residues. The CDR3 sequence: CASSYGVNYEQYF. The CDR3 DNA follows: TGTGCCAGCAGCTACGGCGTTAACTACGAGCAGTACTTC.

The V and J genes are TRBV7-2 and TRBJ1-1; 8 nucleotides agree with TRBD1. The CDR3 sequence is 15 residues long. Germline V CDR1 and CDR2: SGHTA, FQGNSA. Trimming removed 4 bases from V and 7 bases from J; junction bases left unmatched: 11. DNA for the CDR3: TGTGCCAGCAGCTCGCTACAGGGGGTAAGCGGTGAAGCTTTCTTT. Its protein is CASSSLQGVSGEAFF.